The 10 T cell receptor beta chains reported below all come from one sample, sequenced in a study of CD8 T cells in Susac syndrome. Random hexamers served to reverse transcribe roughly 0.5 to 1 ug RNA. MiXCR, run by TCRdb on the immunoSEQ multiplex PCR reads, gives a single entry per CDR3 protein. The sample has around 170,000 distinct CDR3 sequences; approximately 95% are singletons. The source material was CD8+ T cells from PBMCs. The receptors shown here come from a human donor with Susac syndrome.

The chain is built from TRBV9 and TRBJ1-1, with a possible D match to TRBD1 (6 bases). Per germline, CDR1 SGDLS and CDR2 YYNGEE. The CDR3 runs 15 residues. The V gene lost 0 bases and the J gene lost 0 bases, with 9 bases spanning the gap. CDR3 bases: TGTGCCAGCAGCGTAGAGGACAGCATGAACACTGAAGCTTTCTTT. It codes for CASSVEDSMNTEAFF.

This chain joins TRBV13 and TRBJ2-1, with 12 bases identical to TRBD1. The CDR3 has 15 amino acids. The V segment lost 5 bases and the J segment 8 bases; nucleotides outside the gene matches: 7. Germline loops: CDR1 PRHDT, CDR2 FYEKMQ (reference sequence). The CDR3 reads CASSKGTGGLYEQFF. CDR3 sequence (DNA): TGTGCCAGCAGCAAAGGGACAGGGGGCTTATATGAGCAGTTCTTC. Full variable domain (remainder filled in from reference TRBV13 and TRBJ2-1): AAGVIQSPRHLIKEKRETATLKCYPIPRHDTVYWYQQGPGQDPQFLISFYEKMQSDKGSIPDRFSAQQFSDYHSELNMSSLELGDSALYFCASSKGTGGLYEQFFGPGTRLTVL.

The chain joins TRBV27 to TRBJ1-2; D call uncertain. Germline V gene data show CDR1 as MNHEY and CDR2 as SMNVEV (reference sequence). V shed 6 bases and J shed 7 bases, with 12 bases lying between them. The CDR3 spans 12 residues. The CDR3 spells CASRLGSSGYTF. In nucleotides, the CDR3 is TGTGCCAGCAGACTGGGGAGTTCTGGCTACACCTTC.

The genes are TRBV27 and TRBJ2-2; 7 bases align to TRBD1. J lost 4 bases, V lost 4 bases, and 9 bases had no gene match. CDR1 and CDR2 (germline): MNHEY, SMNVEV (reference sequence). The CDR3 consists of 16 residues. The CDR3 DNA is TGTGCCAGCAGTTCCGGGACAGCGCAAACCACCGGGGAGCTGTTTTTT. As protein: CASSSGTAQTTGELFF.

The chain combines TRBV6-5 with TRBJ1-2; 7 positions match TRBD1. CDR1 is MNHEY and CDR2 is SVGAGI in the germline V gene. This CDR3 is built from 15 residues. The junction had 15 bases not matched to a gene; V was cut back by 6 bases and J by 8 bases. The CDR3 DNA sequence: TGTGCCAGCAGAACGACAGGGTTGAATTCGTACGGCTACACCTTC. Its translation is CASRTTGLNSYGYTF.

This clonotype was seen once. The chain has TRBV7-8 and TRBJ2-7, with TRBD2 matching 10 bases. CDR1 is SGHVS, CDR2 FQNEAQ, per germline. The CDR3 runs to 17 residues. J was trimmed by 4 bases and V by 1 base; bases with no gene match: 10. Here the CDR3 DNA reads TGTGCCAGCAGCTTAGTTGGCCTAGCGGGGGTTTGGTACGAGCAGTACTTC. Translating it yields CASSLVGLAGVWYEQYF.

The chain carries TRBV7-2 and TRBJ1-5; D might be TRBD1 (5 bases). The CDR3 loop spans 12 amino acids. Per germline, CDR1 SGHTA and CDR2 FQGNSA. V was clipped by 3 bases and J by 6 bases, with 6 bases between them. The CDR3 DNA reads as TGTGCCAGCAGCTTTGGGGGTCAGCCCCAGCATTTT. It encodes CASSFGGQPQHF.

This clonotype was recorded a few times. The chain joins TRBV7-8 to TRBJ1-1; D gene unclear. V lost 1 base to trimming and J lost 7 bases, with 10 bases between them. Looked up from germline, CDR1 is SGHVS and CDR2 is FQNEAQ. This CDR3 contains 13 residues. The CDR3 region has the DNA TGTGCCAGCAGCTTAGGTCGGGGAGATGAAGCTTTCTTT. Translating gives CASSLGRGDEAFF.

The rearrangement uses TRBV30 and TRBJ1-1; D may be TRBD1 (5 bases). CDR3 length: 13 amino acids. Between the trimmed V and J ends, which lost 3 bases and 4 bases, there was a span of 12 bases. Germline V gene sequence: CDR1 GTSNPN, CDR2 SVGIG (reference sequence). CDR3 in DNA: TGTGCCTGGAGGTGGGAGGGGAGCACTGAAGCTTTCTTT. Translation gives CAWRWEGSTEAFF.

This chain links TRBV3-1 with TRBJ2-3, with D hard to call. Germline V CDR1 and CDR2: LGHDT, YNNKEL (reference sequence). V was clipped by 1 base and J by 8 bases, with 13 bases between them. The CDR3 is 14 amino acids. The CDR3 DNA is TGTGCCAGCAGCCAAGGGCCTACCCAGACTACGCAGTATTTT. It codes for CASSQGPTQTTQYF.